These 21 T cell receptor beta chains originate from one sample sequenced in a study of blood T cell repertoires in COVID-19. Profiled with immunoSEQ multiplex PCR; TCRdb holds only in-frame clones, not every one. This table has 160,000 or so clones, approximately 90% appearing once. The source material was peripheral blood. The receptors were gathered from a woman aged 45-59 years with acute or convalescent COVID-19.

The chain is built from TRBV3-1 (or the pseudogene TRBV3-2) and TRBJ2-2, with 10 bases lining up with TRBD2. V lost 4 bases, J lost 1 base, and 3 bases stayed unmatched. Germline CDR1 reads LGHDT; CDR2 reads YNNKEL (reference sequence). This CDR3 contains 16 residues. In nucleotides, the CDR3 is TGTGCCAGCAGCCTCGGACTAGCGGAGAACACCGGGGAGCTGTTTTTT. As protein: CASSLGLAENTGELFF.

The V call is TRBV11-3, the J call TRBJ2-2; no firm D call. The CDR3 spans 13 residues. V shed 0 bases and J shed 6 bases, with 5 bases lying between them. CDR1 and CDR2 from the germline V gene are SGHNT and YENEEA. CDR3 residues: CASSLDVSGELFF. As DNA, the CDR3 is TGTGCCAGCAGCTTAGATGTATCCGGGGAGCTGTTTTTT.

The rearrangement joins TRBV10-3 to TRBJ2-7; 11 bases line up with TRBD2. Germline assignment: CDR1 ENHRY and CDR2 SYGVKD. V shed 5 bases, J shed 0 bases, and the junction held 3 bases outside the gene matches. The CDR3 is 15 residues long. The CDR3 DNA is TGTGCCATCAGTCGACTAGCGGGGAACTCCTACGAGCAGTACTTC. Protein sequence: CAISRLAGNSYEQYF.

V is TRBV5-5 and J is TRBJ2-3, with 9 bases aligning to TRBD1. Germline V lookup: CDR1 SGHKS, CDR2 YYEKEE (reference sequence). This CDR3 is 16 amino acids long. The ends lost 4 bases at V and 2 bases at J; junction bases unmatched: 8. The CDR3 loop reads CASSPKTGGVTDTQYF. In DNA, the CDR3 is TGTGCCAGCAGCCCCAAGACAGGGGGTGTCACAGATACGCAGTATTTT.

The rearrangement uses TRBV7-2 and TRBJ2-3; maybe TRBD2 (5 bases). Trimming stripped 2 bases from V and 2 bases from J, with 8 bases between. The CDR3 is 14 amino acids. Germline lookup yields CDR1 SGHTA and CDR2 FQGNSA. CDR3 protein: CASSLNSDTDTQYF. DNA for the CDR3: TGTGCCAGCAGCTTAAATAGCGACACAGATACGCAGTATTTT.

This chain connects TRBV7-9 to TRBJ1-3; 11 bases are a match to TRBD1. This CDR3 comprises 17 residues. The V segment lost 5 bases and the J segment 1 base; nucleotides outside the gene matches: 7. The germline gives CDR1 SEHNR, CDR2 FQNEAQ (reference sequence). CDR3 sequence (DNA): TGTGCCAGCAGCGGACAGGGGGCCCTGTTATCTGGAAACACCATATATTTT. Protein sequence: CASSGQGALLSGNTIYF.

This sequence joins TRBV5-1 and TRBJ1-1; D gene ambiguous. Trimming pared 1 base from V and 3 bases from J, leaving 10 bases between. This CDR3 is built from 14 residues. The germline V gene encodes CDR1 SGHRS and CDR2 YFSETQ. The CDR3 coding sequence is TGCGCCAGCAGCTTGAACGGTTTTGACACTGAAGCTTTCTTT. It encodes CASSLNGFDTEAFF. Full variable domain (outside the CDR3, taken from reference TRBV5-1 and TRBJ1-1): KAGVTQTPRYLIKTRGQQVTLSCSPISGHRSVSWYQQTPGQGLQFLFEYFSETQRNKGNFPGRFSGRQFSNSRSEMNVSTLELGDSALYLCASSLNGFDTEAFFGQGTRLTVV.

The chain combines TRBV11-2 with TRBJ2-7; D is unclear. Deletions cut 5 bases from V and 4 bases from J, with 6 bases between. CDR1 SGHAT and CDR2 FQNNGV come from the germline V gene. The CDR3 has 11 residues. CDR3 amino acids: CASSREYEQYF. The CDR3, as DNA: TGTGCCAGCAGCCGCGAGTACGAGCAGTACTTC. The variable domain in full, completed from reference TRBV11-2 and TRBJ2-7, reads EAGVAQSPRYKIIEKRQSVAFWCNPISGHATLYWYQQILGQGPKLLIQFQNNGVVDDSQLPKDRFSAERLKGVDSTLKIQPAKLEDSAVYLCASSREYEQYFGPGTRLTVT.

The sample holds one count of this clone. Other nucleotide sequences from this sample produce the same CDR3. The genes are TRBV6-5 and TRBJ2-3, with TRBD2 matching over 14 bases. The CDR3 extends over 16 amino acids. The V segment lost 4 bases and the J segment 1 base; nucleotides outside the gene matches: 1. Germline V gene data show CDR1 as MNHEY and CDR2 as SVGAGI. CDR3 nucleotides: TGTGCCAGCAGTTCGGGACTAGCGGGGGGCACAGATACGCAGTATTTT. It translates to CASSSGLAGGTDTQYF.

Only a few counts were recorded for this clone. The J gene is TRBJ1-2, the V gene TRBV28, with no clear D. V dropped 8 bases and J dropped 4 bases, with 8 bases sitting between them. CDR1 is MDHEN and CDR2 is SYDVKM in the germline V gene. The CDR3 contains 11 residues. Written as DNA, the CDR3 is TGTGCCAGCCAGAAGCGCTATGGCTACACCTTC. Translation: CASQKRYGYTF.

The chain combines TRBV27 with TRBJ2-5; 8 bases line up with TRBD1. From germline, CDR1 is MNHEY and CDR2 SMNVEV (reference sequence). CDR3 length: 16 residues. Trimming cost V 8 bases and J 0 bases; bases outside gene matches: 11. In nucleotides, the CDR3 is TGTGCCAGCCCTGAGACAGGGGACCAGTACCAAGAGACCCAGTACTTC. Amino acid sequence: CASPETGDQYQETQYF.

The chain has TRBV7-8 and TRBJ2-7; unclear D gene. The CDR3 has 17 residues. The ends were cut back, 4 bases at V and 0 bases at J, with 19 bases in the middle. Germline CDR1 and CDR2: SGHVS and FQNEAQ. The CDR3 nucleotides read TGTGCCAGCAGCTCAGGCCTTTCATGGTCCAGCTCCTACGAGCAGTACTTC. It yields the protein CASSSGLSWSSSYEQYF.

This clone was counted a single time. The V call is TRBV3-1 (or the pseudogene TRBV3-2), the J call TRBJ1-2, with 9 bases identical to TRBD1. This CDR3 region has 14 residues. In germline, CDR1 is LGHDT, CDR2 YNNKEL (reference sequence). The ends lost 3 bases at V and 7 bases at J; junction bases unmatched: 6. The CDR3 here is CASSQGQGKGGYTF. DNA of the CDR3: TGTGCCAGCAGCCAGGGACAGGGTAAGGGTGGCTACACCTTC.

The rearrangement uses TRBV6-2 or TRBV6-3 and TRBJ2-3; 15 positions agree with TRBD2. The CDR3 extends over 21 amino acids. Germline CDR1 MNHEY, CDR2 SVGEGT. V lost 4 bases, J lost 0 bases, and 14 bases stayed unmatched. The CDR3 reads CASSFGTSGGSNATSTDTQYF. DNA for the CDR3: TGTGCCAGCAGTTTCGGGACTAGCGGGGGGTCAAACGCCACTAGCACAGATACGCAGTATTTT.

V and J are TRBV19 and TRBJ1-1; a weak D match, TRBD1 (5 bases). This CDR3 has 13 residues. Germline CDR1 reads LNHDA; CDR2 reads SQIVND (reference sequence). Trimming removed 9 bases at V and 1 base at J, with 12 bases between. CDR3 amino acids: CASSDRANTEAFF. The CDR3 coding sequence is TGTGCCAGCTCAGACAGAGCGAACACTGAAGCTTTCTTT.

The chain uses TRBV7-2 and TRBJ2-1; maybe TRBD1 (6 bases). Trimming removed 3 bases at V and 3 bases at J, with 15 bases between. The CDR3 is made up of 16 amino acids. CDR1 SGHTA and CDR2 FQGNSA come from the germline V gene. CDR3 loop: CASSFLAGEVYNEQFF. The DNA of the CDR3 is TGTGCCAGCAGCTTCCTGGCAGGGGAAGTCTACAATGAGCAGTTCTTC.

The chain links TRBV18 to TRBJ2-1; D might be TRBD2 (6 bases). Between the trimmed V and J ends, which lost 2 bases and 5 bases, there was a span of 7 bases. The length of the CDR3 is 13 residues. The germline CDR1 and CDR2 sequences are KGHSH and LQKENI. The CDR3 is CASSPIADNEQFF. CDR3 bases: TGTGCCAGCTCACCAATAGCGGACAATGAGCAGTTCTTC.

J is TRBJ1-1 and V is TRBV12-5; a possible D gene is TRBD1 (5 bases). CDR1 and CDR2 from the germline V gene are LGHNT and FRNRAP. V gave up 3 bases and J gave up 3 bases, with 14 bases separating them. The CDR3 totals 15 residues. For the CDR3, the DNA is TGTGCTAGTGGTTTACGTGGGGCCGGGTACACTGAAGCTTTCTTT. It specifies CASGLRGAGYTEAFF.

The V and J genes are TRBV11-3 and TRBJ2-5, with 10 bases fitting TRBD1. V shed 0 bases and J 4 bases; nucleotides not matched to a gene: 5. This CDR3 comprises 16 residues. CDR1 SGHNT and CDR2 YENEEA come from the germline V gene. CDR3 protein: CASSLEGTGELETQYF. The CDR3 DNA reads TGTGCCAGCAGCTTAGAGGGGACAGGGGAGTTAGAGACCCAGTACTTC.

This clone was observed at least ten times. This chain links TRBV6-5 with TRBJ1-1, with D perhaps TRBD1 (5 bases). Trimming stripped 5 bases from V and 10 bases from J, with 17 bases between. Germline CDR1 is MNHEY and CDR2 is SVGAGI. The CDR3 has 13 residues. CDR3 region: CASSPGGWIRAFF. In DNA form, the CDR3 reads TGTGCCAGCAGTCCCGGGGGGTGGATACGAGCTTTCTTT.

The rearrangement uses TRBV19 and TRBJ1-5; D perhaps matches TRBD1 (6 bases). This CDR3 contains 16 residues. V was cut by 2 bases and J by 6 bases, with 17 bases left in between. Germline values: CDR1 LNHDA, CDR2 SQIVND (reference sequence). Here the CDR3 reads CASSISGQGQTQPQHF. Here the CDR3 DNA reads TGTGCCAGTAGTATATCGGGGCAGGGGCAGACTCAGCCCCAGCATTTT.